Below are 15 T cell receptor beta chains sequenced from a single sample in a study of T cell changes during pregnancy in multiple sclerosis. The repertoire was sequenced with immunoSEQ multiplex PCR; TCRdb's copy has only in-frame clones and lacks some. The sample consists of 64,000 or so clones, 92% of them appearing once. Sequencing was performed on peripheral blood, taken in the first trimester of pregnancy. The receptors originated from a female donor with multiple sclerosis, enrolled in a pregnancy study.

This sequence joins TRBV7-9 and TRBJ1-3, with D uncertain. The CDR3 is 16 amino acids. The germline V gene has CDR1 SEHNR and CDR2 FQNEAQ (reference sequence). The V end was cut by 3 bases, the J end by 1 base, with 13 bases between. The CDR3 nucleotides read TGTGCCAGCAGCTTTTTCTCCTTATCGTCTGGAAACACCATATATTTT. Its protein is CASSFFSLSSGNTIYF.

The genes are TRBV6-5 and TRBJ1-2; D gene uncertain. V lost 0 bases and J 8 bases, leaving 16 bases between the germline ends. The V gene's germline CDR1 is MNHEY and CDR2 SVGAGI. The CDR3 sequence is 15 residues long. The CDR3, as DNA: TGTGCCAGCAGTTACTCGAACACTCCGGAGAGCGGCTACACCTTC. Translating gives CASSYSNTPESGYTF.

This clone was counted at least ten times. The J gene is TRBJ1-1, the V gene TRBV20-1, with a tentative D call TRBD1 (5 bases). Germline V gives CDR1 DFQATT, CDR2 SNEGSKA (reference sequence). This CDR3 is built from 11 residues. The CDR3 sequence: CSPQTDAEAFF. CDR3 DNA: TGCAGCCCCCAGACAGACGCTGAAGCTTTCTTT.

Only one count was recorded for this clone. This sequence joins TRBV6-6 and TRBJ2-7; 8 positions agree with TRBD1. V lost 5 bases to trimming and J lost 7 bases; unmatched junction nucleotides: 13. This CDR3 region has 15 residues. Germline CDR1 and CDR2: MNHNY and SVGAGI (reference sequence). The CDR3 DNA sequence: TGTGCCAGCAGTCCGGACAGGGCCCCCACTAATGAGCAGTACTTC. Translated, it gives CASSPDRAPTNEQYF.

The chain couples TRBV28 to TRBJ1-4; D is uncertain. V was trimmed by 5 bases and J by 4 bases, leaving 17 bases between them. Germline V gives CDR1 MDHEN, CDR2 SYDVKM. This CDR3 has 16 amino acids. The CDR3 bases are TGTGCCAGCAGTGTCCCCCTCCCGGGGTTTAATGAAAAACTGTTTTTT. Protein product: CASSVPLPGFNEKLFF.

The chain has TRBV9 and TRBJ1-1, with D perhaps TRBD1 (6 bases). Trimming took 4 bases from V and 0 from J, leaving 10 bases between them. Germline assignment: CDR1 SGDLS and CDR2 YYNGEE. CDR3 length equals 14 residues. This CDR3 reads CASSRGQMNTEAFF. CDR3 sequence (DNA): TGTGCCAGCAGCCGTGGACAGATGAACACTGAAGCTTTCTTT.

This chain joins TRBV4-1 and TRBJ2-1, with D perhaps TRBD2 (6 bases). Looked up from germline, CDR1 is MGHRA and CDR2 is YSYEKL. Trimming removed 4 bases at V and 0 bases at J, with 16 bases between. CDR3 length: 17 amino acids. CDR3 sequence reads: CASSRELAGTSYNEQFF. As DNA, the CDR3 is TGCGCCAGCAGCCGAGAACTAGCCGGAACCTCCTACAATGAGCAGTTCTTC.

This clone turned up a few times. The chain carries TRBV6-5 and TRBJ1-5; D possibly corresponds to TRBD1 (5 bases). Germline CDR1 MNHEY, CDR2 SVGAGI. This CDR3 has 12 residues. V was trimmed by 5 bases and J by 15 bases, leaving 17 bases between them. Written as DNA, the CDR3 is TGTGCCAGCAGTGAAGCGTACGGGGGAAGGCATTTT. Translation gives CASSEAYGGRHF.

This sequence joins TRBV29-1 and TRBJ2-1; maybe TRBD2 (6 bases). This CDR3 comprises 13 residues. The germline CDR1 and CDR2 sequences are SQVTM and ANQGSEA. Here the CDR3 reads CSALALDYNEQFF. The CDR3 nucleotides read TGCAGTGCACTAGCCCTTGACTACAATGAGCAGTTCTTC.

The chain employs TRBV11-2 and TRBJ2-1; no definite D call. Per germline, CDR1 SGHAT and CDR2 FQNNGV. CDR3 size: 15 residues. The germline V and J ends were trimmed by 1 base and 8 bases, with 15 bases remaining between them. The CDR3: CASSLAGFISDEQFF. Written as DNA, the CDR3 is TGTGCCAGCAGCTTAGCGGGTTTCATCTCGGATGAGCAGTTCTTC.

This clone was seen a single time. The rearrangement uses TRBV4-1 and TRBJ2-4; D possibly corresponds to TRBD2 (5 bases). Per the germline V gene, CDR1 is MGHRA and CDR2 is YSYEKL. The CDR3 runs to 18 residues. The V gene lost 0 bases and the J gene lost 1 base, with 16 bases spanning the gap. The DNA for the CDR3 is TGCGCCAGCAGCCAAGACTTCGGAGGAGCTTCTGCCAAAAACATTCAGTACTTC. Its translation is CASSQDFGGASAKNIQYF.

CDR3 DNA sequence: TGTGCCAGCAGTTTGTCGGGGGAAGTGAACACTGAAGCTTTCTTT. It encodes CASSLSGEVNTEAFF. The chain uses TRBV28 and TRBJ1-1; TRBD1 might be the D (5 bases). CDR3 length: 15 residues. Trimming left V 3 bases short and J 0 bases short, with 11 bases between. Germline V gene sequence: CDR1 MDHEN, CDR2 SYDVKM.

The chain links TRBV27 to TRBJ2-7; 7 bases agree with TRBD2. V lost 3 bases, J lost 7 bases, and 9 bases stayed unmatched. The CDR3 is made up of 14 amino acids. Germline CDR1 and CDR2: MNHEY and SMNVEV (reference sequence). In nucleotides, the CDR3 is TGTGCCAGCAGTTTTGGGACTATACCTGGGGAGCAGTACTTC. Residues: CASSFGTIPGEQYF.

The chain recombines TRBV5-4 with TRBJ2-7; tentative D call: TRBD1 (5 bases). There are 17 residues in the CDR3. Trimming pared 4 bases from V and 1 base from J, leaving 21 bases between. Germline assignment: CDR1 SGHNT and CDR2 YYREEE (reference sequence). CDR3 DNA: TGTGCCAGCAGCCCCCAGTTGGGGCGACTGGGATCCTACGAGCAGTACTTC. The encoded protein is CASSPQLGRLGSYEQYF.

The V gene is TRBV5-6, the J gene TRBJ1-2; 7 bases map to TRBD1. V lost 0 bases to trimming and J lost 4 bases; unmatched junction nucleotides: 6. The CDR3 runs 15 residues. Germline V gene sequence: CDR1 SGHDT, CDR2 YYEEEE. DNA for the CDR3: TGTGCCAGCAGCTTGGCCCCGGGACAGCGCTATGGCTACACCTTC. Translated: CASSLAPGQRYGYTF. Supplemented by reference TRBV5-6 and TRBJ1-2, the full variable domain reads DAGVTQSPTHLIKTRGQQVTLRCSPKSGHDTVSWYQQALGQGPQFIFQYYEEEERQRGNFPDRFSGHQFPNYSSELNVNALLLGDSALYLCASSLAPGQRYGYTFGSGTRLTVV.